These T cell receptor beta chains were read from a single sample in a study of cytomegalovirus exposure and HLA in healthy donors. Assay: immunoSEQ multiplex PCR; the TCRdb copy retains only in-frame clones and omits some. The sample has over 130,000 clones; over 65% are singletons. The sequencing input was PBMCs. The receptor set was obtained from a woman in her twenties or thirties in good health and CMV-seronegative. Both conserved end residues are part of each CDR3. The D gene is left open where the match is weak. The size field is filled for only some rows; it gives once, few, many or a size class.

few TRBD1 TRBJ1-2 TRBV6-6 CASIRQGYNYGYTF TGTGCCAGCATCCGACAGGGGTATAACTATGGCTACACCTTC
- - TRBJ2-3 TRBV6-5 CASSYSHSTDTQYF TGTGCCAGCAGTTACTCGCACTCCACAGATACGCAGTATTTT
- TRBD2 TRBJ2-3 TRBV7-2 CASSGGLAGAGHTQYF TGTGCCAGCAGCGGGGGACTAGCGGGGGCAGGTCATACGCAGTATTTT
- - TRBJ2-2 TRBV2 CASSELISASQITRDTGELFF TGTGCCAGCAGTGAACTCATATCGGCTAGCCAGATCACGAGGGACACCGGGGAGCTGTTTTTT
- TRBD2 TRBJ2-1 TRBV6-1 CASSATSGGFYEQFF TGTGCCAGCAGTGCGACTAGCGGGGGCTTCTATGAGCAGTTCTTC
- - TRBJ1-1 TRBV5-4 CASSLERGTEAFF TGTGCCAGCAGCTTGGAGCGCGGGACTGAAGCTTTCTTT
- TRBD2 TRBJ2-3 TRBV6-1 CASSPTGGLTDTQYF TGTGCCAGCAGTCCGACGGGGGGTCTCACAGATACGCAGTATTTT
- TRBD2 TRBJ2-3 TRBV9 CASSLLAGGRTDTQYF TGTGCCAGCAGCCTACTAGCGGGGGGTAGGACAGATACGCAGTATTTT
few - TRBJ1-6 TRBV30 CAWSGGGSYNSPLHF TGTGCCTGGAGTGGGGGGGGCAGCTATAATTCACCCCTCCACTTT
few - TRBJ2-5 TRBV7-8 CASSRRGAGETQYF TGTGCCAGCAGCCGCCGGGGAGCCGGTGAGACCCAGTACTTC
- - TRBJ1-2 TRBV9 CASSVEPGDYGYTF TGTGCCAGCAGCGTAGAACCAGGGGACTATGGCTACACCTTC
once - TRBJ2-3 TRBV28 CASSLSYGLAGPTDTQYF TGTGCCAGCAGTTTATCCTACGGGCTGGCGGGGCCCACAGATACGCAGTATTTT
- - TRBJ2-6 TRBV11-1 CASSFGGPGAASGANVLTF TGTGCCAGCAGCTTTGGAGGTCCAGGGGCCGCCTCTGGGGCCAACGTCCTGACTTTC
- - TRBJ2-2 TRBV19 CASSIGRGTGELFF TGTGCCAGTAGTATAGGCCGGGGCACCGGGGAGCTGTTTTTT
few TRBD1 TRBJ2-5 TRBV7-6 CASSEGQGPQETQYF TGTGCCAGCAGCGAGGGACAGGGGCCTCAAGAGACCCAGTACTTC
- TRBD1 TRBJ2-2 TRBV19 CATDARQGARTGELFF TGTGCCACGGACGCTCGGCAGGGGGCGAGGACCGGGGAGCTGTTTTTT
- TRBD1 TRBJ2-3 TRBV9 CASSVEAVNRGPTDTQYF TGTGCCAGCAGCGTAGAGGCCGTCAACAGGGGGCCCACAGATACGCAGTATTTT
- TRBD2 TRBJ2-1 TRBV10-3 CAISELGTSGRFSSYNEQFF TGTGCCATCAGTGAGCTGGGGACTAGCGGGAGGTTCAGCTCCTACAATGAGCAGTTCTTC
- - TRBJ2-5 TRBV7-3 CASSLMGGAQETQYF TGTGCCAGCAGCTTAATGGGGGGGGCTCAAGAGACCCAGTACTTC
few TRBD2 TRBJ2-2 TRBV9 CASSVSGTVTGELFF TGTGCCAGCAGCGTGAGCGGGACCGTAACCGGGGAGCTGTTTTTT
- - TRBJ2-1 TRBV5-1 CASSFDTGWFF TGCGCCAGCAGCTTCGATACTGGTTGGTTCTTC
- TRBD1 TRBJ1-1 TRBV11-3 CASSRTGRVTEAFF TGTGCCAGCAGCCGGACAGGGAGGGTCACTGAAGCTTTCTTT
- - TRBJ1-4 TRBV5-1 CASTKTGTTNEKLFF TGCGCCAGCACCAAGACGGGGACAACTAATGAAAAACTGTTTTTT
- - TRBJ2-2 TRBV12-2 CASRFRTSENTGKLFF TGTGCAAGTCGCTTTAGGACTAGCGAGAACACCGGGAAGCTGTTTTTT
- TRBD1 TRBJ1-2 TRBV4-1 CASSQATGDYGYTF TGCGCCAGCAGCCAAGCTACAGGGGACTATGGCTACACCTTC
few - TRBJ2-6 TRBV27 CASSLSVGSSSGANVLTF TGTGCCAGCAGTTTATCGGTGGGCTCCAGCTCTGGGGCCAACGTCCTGACTTTC
- - TRBJ2-2 TRBV5-1 CASSLDSGNTGELFF TGCGCCAGCAGCTTAGACAGTGGGAACACCGGGGAGCTGTTTTTT
- - TRBJ1-4 TRBV5-1 CASTDGDNEKLFF TGCGCCAGCACGGACGGGGATAATGAAAAACTGTTTTTT
few - TRBJ1-4 TRBV6-6 CAGGRANEKLFF TGTGCCGGGGGGAGGGCTAATGAAAAACTGTTTTTT